The following is a T cell receptor (beta chain) sequence with its context. At one end the junction does not follow the germline gene, possibly because of a read error. Negatively enriched CD4+ T cells were divided by CD45RA into naive and memory. Sequencing was performed with immunoSEQ multiplex PCR; in TCRdb, only in-frame clones are kept and a portion is missing. This sample has some 980,000 clones; 76% occur once, and the top ten carry over 1.3%. This entry belongs to a study of shared clonotypes between healthy human individuals. Germline lookup yields CDR1 SGHVS and CDR2 FQNEAQ. This CDR3 region has 11 residues.

The chain uses TRBV7-8 and TRBJ2-5, with D possibly being TRBD1 (6 bases). Sequences were obtained from memory CD4+ T cells sorted from blood. The subset denotes: CD45RA-negative fraction. The clonotype originates from a man aged 18 to 35 in good health. The CDR3 sequence is CASTLGGTQYF. The CDR3 DNA reads as TGTGCCAGCACCTTAGGGGGGACCCAGTACTTC.